This T cell receptor beta chain is drawn from a study of PD-1 blockade in classical Hodgkin lymphoma. Sequenced by immunoSEQ multiplex PCR; TCRdb stores in-frame clones only, minus some. The sample yields some 96,000 clones, about 92% seen once. The time point is: cycle 4 day 1 (C4D1), after five to seven weeks of nivolumab. No patient escaped relapse after autologous stem cell transplantation, and brentuximab vedotin exposure varied. Germline assignment: CDR1 MNHEY and CDR2 SMNVEV (reference sequence). The CDR3 has 14 residues. Trimming shortened V by 2 bases and J by 1 base, and 9 bases separated the two germline ends.

The chain couples TRBV27 to TRBJ2-7; no clear D. The sequence was obtained from a human donor with classical Hodgkin lymphoma. Specimen: peripheral blood mononuclear cells (PBMCs), collected before the fourth cycle of nivolumab. CDR3 coding DNA: TGTGCCAGCAGTTTAGGCACAGTGTCCTACGAGCAGTACTTC. This codes for CASSLGTVSYEQYF.